A single sample gave rise to the 24 T cell receptor beta chains below, sequenced in a study of T cell repertoires in cytomegalovirus infection. Each CDR3 protein gets one entry after TCRdb re-called the reads with MiXCR. Of over 150,000 distinct CDR3 sequences in the sample, 17% were seen once. The sequenced sample was CD8+ T cells from PBMCs. These receptor sequences come from a human donor in good health (CMV status not recorded). Some clones in this sample may be carry-over from other donors' samples.

This clonotype was seen a few times. The chain employs TRBV12-3 or TRBV12-4 and TRBJ2-5, with D possibly matching TRBD2 (6 bases). The ends were cut back, 5 bases at V and 7 bases at J, with 14 bases in the middle. This CDR3 has 13 amino acids. The CDR3 DNA is TGTGCCAGCAGTCTATCTAGCGAGGGGACCCAGTACTTC. Its translation: CASSLSSEGTQYF.

The chain couples TRBV27 to TRBJ2-5; D gene uncertain. The V gene lost 3 bases and the J gene lost 5 bases, with 10 bases spanning the gap. CDR3 length: 13 residues. Germline V gene lookup returns CDR1 MNHEY and CDR2 SMNVEV (reference sequence). The CDR3 region is CASSFGLWETQYF. CDR3 coding DNA: TGTGCCAGCAGTTTCGGGTTGTGGGAGACCCAGTACTTC.

The chain joins TRBV19 to TRBJ2-2; D is unclear. The CDR3 has 14 amino acids. V lost 5 bases, J lost 8 bases, and 15 bases lay in between. CDR1 LNHDA and CDR2 SQIVND come from the germline V gene (reference sequence). CDR3 DNA sequence: TGTGCCAGTAGTCCACGACAAGTTGCTGGGGAGCTGTTTTTT. Residues: CASSPRQVAGELFF. Looking up the rest from reference TRBV19 and TRBJ2-2 gives the full variable domain: DGGITQSPKYLFRKEGQNVTLSCEQNLNHDAMYWYRQDPGQGLRLIYYSQIVNDFQKGDIAEGYSVSREKKESFPLTVTSAQKNPTAFYLCASSPRQVAGELFFGEGSRLTVL.

The rearrangement joins TRBV6-5 to TRBJ2-3; 11 nucleotides line up with TRBD2. The J segment lost 1 base and the V segment lost 6 bases, leaving 6 bases of the junction unmatched. Looked up from germline, CDR1 is MNHEY and CDR2 is SVGAGI. The length of the CDR3 is 16 residues. The CDR3: CASRSGTSGGTDTQYF. The CDR3 nucleotides are TGTGCCAGCAGAAGTGGGACTAGCGGTGGCACAGATACGCAGTATTTT.

The chain combines TRBV6-5 with TRBJ2-3; no reliable D call. V was shortened by 0 bases and J by 0 bases, with 4 bases between the two germline ends. Germline V gene data show CDR1 as MNHEY and CDR2 as SVGAGI. The CDR3 extends over 14 amino acids. The CDR3 loop reads CASSYSMSTDTQYF. The CDR3 DNA reads TGTGCCAGCAGTTACTCGATGAGCACAGATACGCAGTATTTT.

This clonotype was detected a few times. V usage is TRBV7-2 and J usage is TRBJ2-1, with D perhaps matching TRBD1 (6 bases). The germline V gene has CDR1 SGHTA and CDR2 FQGNSA. The V gene lost 4 bases and the J gene lost 0 bases, with 16 bases spanning the gap. CDR3 length: 17 residues. For the CDR3, the DNA is TGTGCCAGCAGCTCGGACAGCTTCGAGGGCTCCTACAATGAGCAGTTCTTC. Amino acid sequence: CASSSDSFEGSYNEQFF.

V is TRBV6-5 and J is TRBJ1-1; the D is unclear. Trimming shortened V by 2 bases and J by 0 bases, and 13 bases separated the two germline ends. The CDR3 is made up of 16 amino acids. Germline V CDR1 and CDR2: MNHEY, SVGAGI. CDR3 residues: CASSYDALGMNTEAFF. The CDR3 DNA is TGTGCCAGCAGTTACGATGCATTAGGGATGAACACTGAAGCTTTCTTT.

V usage is TRBV4-3 and J usage is TRBJ2-2, with D possibly TRBD2 on 6 matching bases. Germline-derived CDR1 and CDR2 are LGHNA and YSLEER. V was trimmed by 0 bases and J by 10 bases, leaving 15 bases between them. The CDR3 extends over 15 amino acids. The CDR3 spells CASSQDPRGAAELFF. Written as DNA, the CDR3 is TGCGCCAGCAGCCAAGATCCGCGGGGCGCCGCGGAGCTGTTTTTT.

V is TRBV20-1 and J is TRBJ2-1; D ambiguous. Germline-derived CDR1 and CDR2 are DFQATT and SNEGSKA (reference sequence). The CDR3 has 11 residues. V was clipped by 1 base and J by 7 bases, with 5 bases between them. CDR3 amino acids: CSARVANEQFF. The CDR3 nucleotides are TGCAGTGCTAGAGTTGCAAATGAGCAGTTCTTC.

This clonotype was detected a few times. The chain has TRBV7-9 and TRBJ2-5; 8 nucleotides line up with TRBD2. The V gene end was trimmed by 5 bases and the J gene end by 4 bases; junction bases not matched to a gene: 6. The CDR3 covers 14 residues. In germline, CDR1 is SEHNR, CDR2 FQNEAQ (reference sequence). The CDR3 coding sequence is TGTGCCAGCAGCCCACGGACTAGCCCAGAGACCCAGTACTTC. This translates into CASSPRTSPETQYF.

V and J are TRBV28 and TRBJ2-1, with TRBD1 matching over 10 bases. This CDR3 is built from 16 residues. Trimming cost V 2 bases and J 4 bases; bases outside gene matches: 5. CDR1 is MDHEN and CDR2 is SYDVKM in the germline V gene. Here the CDR3 DNA reads TGTGCCAGCAGTTTACCGGGACAGGGGATTTACAATGAGCAGTTCTTC. The encoded protein is CASSLPGQGIYNEQFF. The full variable domain, completed using reference TRBV28 and TRBJ2-1, is DVKVTQSSRYLVKRTGEKVFLECVQDMDHENMFWYRQDPGLGLRLIYFSYDVKMKEKGDIPEGYSVSREKKERFSLILESASTNQTSMYLCASSLPGQGIYNEQFFGPGTRLTVL.

This clonotype was picked up a small number of times. V and J are TRBV5-1 and TRBJ1-1; D perhaps matches TRBD1 (5 bases). Trimming removed 0 bases at V and 7 bases at J, with 10 bases between. This CDR3 is 13 amino acids long. Germline V gives CDR1 SGHRS, CDR2 YFSETQ. CDR3 loop: CASSLGQGYEAFF. The CDR3 bases are TGCGCCAGCAGCTTGGGGCAGGGATATGAAGCTTTCTTT.

This clonotype was found a few times. The V call is TRBV7-9, the J call TRBJ1-1, with D unresolved. V lost 4 bases to trimming and J lost 3 bases, with 12 bases between them. The CDR3 is 14 amino acids. Germline assignment: CDR1 SEHNR and CDR2 FQNEAQ (reference sequence). The CDR3 is CASSYDHPYTEAFF. The CDR3 DNA reads TGTGCCAGCAGCTATGACCACCCTTACACTGAAGCTTTCTTT.

The chain uses TRBV6-1 and TRBJ1-1; D call uncertain. Trimming removed 1 base from V and 4 bases from J, with 4 bases in between. This CDR3 has 12 residues. Per germline, CDR1 MNHNS and CDR2 SASEGT. As DNA, the CDR3 is TGTGCCAGCAGTGAAGGGACCACTGAAGCTTTCTTT. It translates to CASSEGTTEAFF.

The chain recombines TRBV30 with TRBJ2-2; D gene ambiguous. Germline assignment: CDR1 GTSNPN and CDR2 SVGIG (reference sequence). The CDR3 is 12 amino acids. V lost 0 bases and J 9 bases, leaving 8 bases between the germline ends. The CDR3 loop reads CAWSVVGRELFF. The CDR3 DNA follows: TGTGCCTGGAGTGTTGTGGGCCGGGAGCTGTTTTTT.

V is TRBV14 and J is TRBJ2-2, with TRBD2 as a possible D gene (5 bases). The V end was cut by 0 bases, the J end by 7 bases, with 15 bases between. Per the germline V gene, CDR1 is SGHDN and CDR2 is FVKESK. This CDR3 is 16 amino acids long. In DNA, the CDR3 is TGTGCCAGCAGCCAAGATACGTTTACCGGGGACGGGGAGCTGTTTTTT. It is translated as CASSQDTFTGDGELFF.

The V gene is TRBV25-1, the J gene TRBJ2-6, with TRBD1 as a possible D gene (6 bases). The V and J ends lost 6 bases and 5 bases respectively, with 20 bases between them. Germline CDR1 is MGHDK and CDR2 is SYGVNS. The CDR3 runs to 17 residues. The CDR3 DNA reads as TGTGCCAGCAGCTCCAGACTTTGGGACAATCGGGCCAACGTCCTGACTTTC. Amino acids: CASSSRLWDNRANVLTF.

This clonotype turned up a few times. The chain joins TRBV28 to TRBJ1-5; tentatively, D is TRBD1 (5 bases). V gave up 5 bases and J gave up 4 bases, with 15 bases separating them. CDR3 length: 15 amino acids. Germline loops: CDR1 MDHEN, CDR2 SYDVKM. CDR3 sequence (DNA): TGTGCCAGCAGTCGTCAGGGTATGGGAAATCAGCCCCAGCATTTT. It codes for CASSRQGMGNQPQHF.

This clonotype was seen repeatedly, ten times or more. The chain recombines TRBV4-1 with TRBJ2-3, with D unresolved. Per the germline V gene, CDR1 is MGHRA and CDR2 is YSYEKL. V was trimmed by 4 bases and J by 5 bases, leaving 10 bases between them. The length of the CDR3 is 13 residues. CDR3 bases: TGCGCCAGCAGCCCCGTGGGGAAAGATACGCAGTATTTT. Translation gives CASSPVGKDTQYF.

J is TRBJ1-5 and V is TRBV11-2; perhaps TRBD1 as D (6 bases). The V and J ends lost 4 bases and 1 base respectively, with 11 bases between them. This CDR3 has 15 residues. The germline V gene encodes CDR1 SGHAT and CDR2 FQNNGV. The CDR3 nucleotides read TGTGCCAGCAGCTCGGCAGGGGAAAGCAATCAGCCCCAGCATTTT. It is translated as CASSSAGESNQPQHF. The whole variable domain, filled in from reference TRBV11-2 and TRBJ1-5, reads EAGVAQSPRYKIIEKRQSVAFWCNPISGHATLYWYQQILGQGPKLLIQFQNNGVVDDSQLPKDRFSAERLKGVDSTLKIQPAKLEDSAVYLCASSSAGESNQPQHFGDGTRLSIL.

In DNA, the CDR3 is TGCGCCAGCAGCTCCACAGGGTTCGCGTGGAGCACTGAAGCTTTCTTT. Protein: CASSSTGFAWSTEAFF. This chain links TRBV5-1 with TRBJ1-1; weak D call: TRBD1 (6 bases). Trimming stripped 3 bases from V and 4 bases from J, with 19 bases between. The CDR3 sequence is 16 residues long. Germline-derived CDR1 and CDR2 are SGHRS and YFSETQ.

V and J are TRBV12-3 or TRBV12-4 and TRBJ2-1; the D call may be TRBD1 or TRBD2 (5 bases each). V dropped 4 bases and J dropped 6 bases, with 19 bases sitting between them. CDR3 length: 16 residues. The chain's CDR3 is CASSSPAGTNANEQFF. Here the CDR3 DNA reads TGTGCCAGCAGTTCACCCGCCGGGACCAACGCCAATGAGCAGTTCTTC.

This clonotype has more than one count but fewer than ten. The chain couples TRBV4-3 to TRBJ1-6; D is unclear. The CDR3 contains 16 residues. Trimming left V 1 base short and J 0 bases short, with 7 bases between. CDR1 and CDR2 from the germline V gene are LGHNA and YSLEER. This CDR3 reads CASSQGSRSYNSPLHF. CDR3 sequence (DNA): TGCGCCAGCAGCCAAGGTTCGCGCTCCTATAATTCACCCCTCCACTTT.

The gene calls are TRBV20-1 and TRBJ2-2; 16 bases agree with TRBD2. V was pared by 6 bases and J by 4 bases, with 11 bases of the junction left unmatched. Germline CDR1 and CDR2: DFQATT and SNEGSKA (reference sequence). The CDR3 covers 18 residues. The DNA for the CDR3 is TGCAGTGCCAATCCGGGACTAGCGGGGGGGCGTTCCACCGGGGAGCTGTTTTTT. Translated: CSANPGLAGGRSTGELFF.